Below are 29 T cell receptor beta chains sequenced from a single sample in a study of human T cells and chemical hapten exposure (dated by TCRdb to 2020 to 2023). Library preparation was by RACE. The listed sequencing device is NextSeq 500. Starting from the raw public reads, TCRdb applied fastp trimming at Q25, assembled clones with MiXCR and retained in-frame beta chains. Records with the same CDR3 protein are collapsed into one entry carrying the most frequent genes and DNA. Here the sample has about 350,000 distinct CDR3 sequences; approximately 5% occur a single time. Around 8% of the sample is taken by the ten largest. The time point label, read with the paper, signifies: pre-sensitization, week 0. The label giving this sample's treatment or condition can be read as: therapeutic diphenylcyclopropenone sensitization with weekly scalp DPC. Sequenced here: whole blood, sampled in connection with sensitization to the hapten diphenylcyclopropenone (DPC). These TCRs come from a woman aged 18-29 years with alopecia areata. Some clones in this sample may be carry-over from other donors' samples.

This clonotype was picked up a small number of times. The chain combines TRBV29-1 with TRBJ1-2; the match to TRBD1 covers 9 bases. The CDR3 spans 15 residues. The V gene end was trimmed by 4 bases and the J gene end by 4 bases; junction bases not matched to a gene: 10. Per the germline V gene, CDR1 is SQVTM and CDR2 is ANQGSEA. The CDR3 sequence is CSVGTGVSGGYGYTF. The CDR3 coding sequence is TGCAGCGTTGGGACAGGGGTTTCAGGAGGCTATGGCTACACCTTC.

The chain has TRBV4-2 and TRBJ1-2; D unresolved. Trimming took off 1 base at V and 3 bases at J, with 18 bases between the two ends. The CDR3 runs 17 residues. Germline loops: CDR1 LGHNA, CDR2 YNFKEQ. The CDR3 loop is CASSQVVNRQSDYGYTF. The CDR3, as DNA: TGTGCCAGCAGCCAAGTGGTTAATAGACAATCCGACTATGGCTACACCTTC.

In its sample, this clonotype was seen many times. CDR3 in amino acids: CASSLSWGNTEAFF. Here the CDR3 DNA reads TGTGCCAGCAGTCTCAGCTGGGGCAACACTGAAGCTTTCTTT. This chain joins TRBV12-3 or TRBV12-4 and TRBJ1-1, with D maybe TRBD1 (5 bases). V was pared by 5 bases and J by 2 bases, with 12 bases between. The CDR3 length is 14 residues.

This clonotype was counted many times. This sequence joins TRBV14 and TRBJ1-6; D ambiguous. CDR1 is SGHDN and CDR2 is FVKESK in the germline V gene. CDR3 length: 17 residues. V was pared by 4 bases and J by 0 bases, with 13 bases between. CDR3 sequence: CASSRNSGSSYNSPLHF. The CDR3 bases are TGTGCCAGCAGCCGCAACTCGGGGTCCTCCTATAATTCACCCCTCCACTTT.

In its sample, this clonotype was seen a few times. Just one base apart from a much larger clone, this may be a read error. The rearrangement uses TRBV7-9 and TRBJ2-6; D unclear. Trimming stripped 3 bases from V and 0 bases from J, with 3 bases between. CDR1 is SEHNR, CDR2 FQNEAQ, per germline (reference sequence). CDR3 length equals 14 residues. CDR3 sequence reads: CASSFDSGANVLTF. For the CDR3, the DNA is TGTGCCAGCAGCTTTGACTCTGGGGCCAACGTCCTGACTTTC.

This clonotype was recorded once. This could be a read error, since a much larger clone is one nucleotide away. The chain links TRBV11-3 to TRBJ1-2; perhaps TRBD1 as D (6 bases). Germline assignment: CDR1 SGHNT and CDR2 YENEEA. The length of the CDR3 is 15 residues. DNA of the CDR3: TGTACCAGCAGCTATAGGGACAAGACTAACTATGGCTACACCTTC. This translates into CTSSYRDKTNYGYTF.

In its sample, this clonotype was seen many times. The rearrangement uses TRBV20-1 and TRBJ1-1; no firm D call. Trimming removed 6 bases from V and 2 bases from J, with 10 bases in between. In germline, CDR1 is DFQATT, CDR2 SNEGSKA (reference sequence). This CDR3 is 12 amino acids long. The CDR3: CSAREVNTEAFF. The CDR3 DNA reads as TGCAGTGCACGAGAAGTAAACACTGAAGCTTTCTTT.

The chain recombines TRBV28 with TRBJ1-6; D unclear. CDR1 and CDR2 from the germline V gene are MDHEN and SYDVKM. Trimming left V 1 base short and J 10 bases short, with 11 bases between. The CDR3 consists of 14 residues. CDR3 protein: CASSLSLWESPLHF. The CDR3 DNA follows: TGTGCCAGCAGTTTATCGCTTTGGGAATCACCCCTCCACTTT.

This clonotype was counted ten times or more. This sequence joins TRBV7-9 and TRBJ1-1, with TRBD1 matching over 7 bases. Germline V CDR1 and CDR2: SEHNR, FQNEAQ (reference sequence). V trimming: 1 base; J trimming: 6 bases; junction bases outside the gene matches: 11. The CDR3 length is 16 residues. CDR3 in DNA: TGTGCCAGCAGCTTAGGACAGGGACTTGGATACGCTGAAGCTTTCTTT. Translated: CASSLGQGLGYAEAFF.

In this sample, this clonotype turned up many times. The chain is built from TRBV6-6 and TRBJ1-6, with a weak D call TRBD1 (5 bases). The CDR3 covers 16 residues. Trimming took 2 bases from V and 2 from J, leaving 10 bases between them. Germline lookup yields CDR1 MNHNY and CDR2 SVGAGI (reference sequence). DNA of the CDR3: TGTGCCAGCAGTTACGGGACTATGGCCTATAATTCACCCCTCCACTTT. Translated, it gives CASSYGTMAYNSPLHF.

This clonotype has a count of ten or more. The chain is built from TRBV6-2 or TRBV6-3 and TRBJ1-1; D possibly corresponds to TRBD1 (5 bases). CDR3 length equals 15 residues. Trimming left V 6 bases short and J 5 bases short, with 19 bases between. Germline V gene sequence: CDR1 MNHEY, CDR2 SVGEGT. The CDR3, as DNA: TGTGCCAGCAGGCCTGAAAACTGGGGGGAGACTGAAGCTTTCTTT. Encoded protein: CASRPENWGETEAFF.

In this sample, this clonotype turned up many times. This chain links TRBV7-2 with TRBJ2-1; D possibly uses TRBD1 or TRBD2 (5 bases each). Looked up from germline, CDR1 is SGHTA and CDR2 is FQGNSA. V lost 5 bases, J lost 5 bases, and 10 bases lay in between. The CDR3 consists of 13 residues. The CDR3 sequence is CASSAGANNEQFF. The DNA for the CDR3 is TGTGCCAGCAGCGCCGGGGCAAACAATGAGCAGTTCTTC.

In its sample, this clonotype was seen once. The gene calls are TRBV5-4 and TRBJ2-5, with D unresolved. Germline V gene sequence: CDR1 SGHNT, CDR2 YYREEE (reference sequence). V lost 1 base and J lost 9, with 7 bases in between. The CDR3 has 11 amino acids. The CDR3 nucleotides are TGTGCCAGCAGCTTGTCCGATGCCCAGTACTTC. Translation gives CASSLSDAQYF.

The rearrangement links TRBV6-2 or TRBV6-3 to TRBJ2-1; tentatively, D is TRBD2 (7 bases). Trimming cost V 7 bases and J 7 bases, with 14 bases left between them. This CDR3 has 13 residues. Germline V gene lookup returns CDR1 MNHEY and CDR2 SVGEGT. The CDR3 DNA follows: TGTGCCAGCATACGGGGGGCAGGTAATGAGCAGTTCTTC. This translates into CASIRGAGNEQFF.

This clonotype was seen ten or more times. The chain carries TRBV29-1 and TRBJ1-2, with no clear D. Germline-derived CDR1 and CDR2 are SQVTM and ANQGSEA. V was cut by 8 bases and J by 0 bases, with 16 bases left in between. The CDR3 totals 14 residues. The CDR3 loop is CSILKGSPNYGYTF. Written as DNA, the CDR3 is TGCAGCATTTTAAAGGGCAGCCCTAACTATGGCTACACCTTC.

There are a few counts of this clonotype. The rearrangement links TRBV27 to TRBJ2-7; D is uncertain. Germline CDR1 MNHEY, CDR2 SMNVEV (reference sequence). This CDR3 region has 14 residues. V lost 3 bases, J lost 4 bases, and 13 bases lay in between. CDR3 loop: CASSLGMSGYEQYF. CDR3 DNA: TGTGCCAGCAGTTTGGGAATGTCGGGTTACGAGCAGTACTTC.

This clonotype was seen only a few times. CDR3: CASSHHPRGQELAHQPQHF. Written as DNA, the CDR3 is TGTGCCAGCAGCCATCATCCCCGAGGACAGGAACTTGCTCATCAGCCCCAGCATTTT. The rearrangement links TRBV4-2 to TRBJ1-5, with 7 bases aligning to TRBD1. This CDR3 has 19 residues. Per germline, CDR1 LGHNA and CDR2 YNFKEQ. Trimming took 3 bases from V and 5 from J; bases not matched to a gene: 19.

This clonotype has at least ten counts. The chain carries TRBV7-2 and TRBJ1-5; TRBD1 is a possible D gene (5 bases). From germline, CDR1 is SGHTA and CDR2 FQGNSA. The V and J ends lost 2 bases and 7 bases respectively, with 12 bases between them. The CDR3 has 14 amino acids. The CDR3 DNA reads TGTGCCAGCAGCTTAAGGGGAGCTTCGCAGCCCCAGCATTTT. Its translation is CASSLRGASQPQHF. Complete variable domain (other parts from reference TRBV7-2 and TRBJ1-5): GAGVSQSPSNKVTEKGKDVELRCDPISGHTALYWYRQSLGQGLEFLIYFQGNSAPDKSGLPSDRFSAERTGGSVSTLTIQRTQQEDSAVYLCASSLRGASQPQHFGDGTRLSIL.

This clonotype has at least ten counts. The chain links TRBV7-3 to TRBJ1-6; D may be TRBD1 (6 bases). There are 13 residues in the CDR3. The V end was cut by 4 bases, the J end by 6 bases, with 7 bases between. Looked up from germline, CDR1 is SGHTA and CDR2 is FQGTGA. CDR3 in amino acids: CASSSGVNSPLHF. In DNA, the CDR3 is TGTGCCAGCAGCTCAGGGGTTAATTCACCCCTCCACTTT. The entire variable domain, with the rest obtained from reference TRBV7-3 and TRBJ1-6, is as follows: GAGVSQTPSNKVTEKGKYVELRCDPISGHTALYWYRQSLGQGPEFLIYFQGTGAADDSGLPNDRFFAVRPEGSVSTLKIQRTERGDSAVYLCASSSGVNSPLHFGNGTRLTVT.

This clonotype occurred a few times. The rearrangement links TRBV14 to TRBJ1-5; D is unresolved. The germline V gene encodes CDR1 SGHDN and CDR2 FVKESK. The length of the CDR3 is 13 residues. V lost 4 bases, J lost 4 bases, and 8 bases lay in between. The CDR3 loop reads CASSLHGNQPQHF. CDR3 DNA sequence: TGTGCCAGCAGCCTACACGGGAATCAGCCCCAGCATTTT.

This clonotype was observed a few times. In nucleotides, the CDR3 is TGTGCCAGCAGAAAGGGGACAGGGGGCGATCAGCCCCAGCATTTT. It encodes CASRKGTGGDQPQHF. The V gene is TRBV6-6, the J gene TRBJ1-5; 12 nucleotides agree with TRBD1. The CDR3 length is 15 residues. Germline assignment: CDR1 MNHNY and CDR2 SVGAGI (reference sequence). V was clipped by 6 bases and J by 5 bases; unmatched bases: 5.

The gene calls are TRBV7-2 and TRBJ2-7, with 13 bases matching TRBD2. The germline gives CDR1 SGHTA, CDR2 FQGNSA. There are 15 residues in the CDR3. Unmatched junction bases numbered 5, after V lost 5 bases and J lost 4 bases. The chain's CDR3 is CASSLRTSGGYEQYF. The CDR3 DNA reads TGTGCCAGCAGCCTTCGGACTAGCGGGGGATACGAGCAGTACTTC. Together with reference TRBV7-2 and TRBJ2-7, the CDR3 gives the full variable domain: GAGVSQSPSNKVTEKGKDVELRCDPISGHTALYWYRQSLGQGLEFLIYFQGNSAPDKSGLPSDRFSAERTGGSVSTLTIQRTQQEDSAVYLCASSLRTSGGYEQYFGPGTRLTVT.

This clonotype occurred many times. The V call is TRBV4-3, the J call TRBJ2-7; no definite D call. Germline V gene lookup returns CDR1 LGHNA and CDR2 YSLEER. CDR3 length: 14 residues. V lost 0 bases and J 7 bases, leaving 13 bases between the germline ends. DNA of the CDR3: TGCGCCAGCAGCCAAGACAATTCCGTGGAAGAGCAGTACTTC. It specifies CASSQDNSVEEQYF.

The V call is TRBV29-1, the J call TRBJ2-3; D call uncertain. Germline assignment: CDR1 SQVTM and CDR2 ANQGSEA. V lost 3 bases, J lost 3 bases, and 4 bases lay in between. The CDR3 loop spans 11 amino acids. The CDR3 region has the DNA TGCAGCGTTGAGGGGACAGATACGCAGTATTTT. Translating gives CSVEGTDTQYF.

As concerns this clonotype: A junction boundary mismatches the germline segment, possibly from a read error. V is TRBV14 and J is TRBJ2-2; either TRBD1 or TRBD2 may supply D (5 bases each). The CDR3 spans 15 residues. Germline V gene data show CDR1 as SGHDN and CDR2 as FVKESK. This CDR3 reads CASSPRTSDTGEPFF. The CDR3 DNA follows: TGTGCCAGCAGCCCCCGGACAAGCGACACCGGGGAGCCGTTTTTT.

This clonotype was counted ten times or more. CDR3 in DNA: TGTGCCAGCAGCTCCAATAGCGGGGCTTACGAGCAGTACTTC. It translates to CASSSNSGAYEQYF. The chain has TRBV7-2 and TRBJ2-7; the match to TRBD2 covers 8 bases. The V segment lost 4 bases and the J segment 4 bases; nucleotides outside the gene matches: 6. From germline, CDR1 is SGHTA and CDR2 FQGNSA. The CDR3 is 14 residues long.

This clonotype was found many times. The rearrangement uses TRBV11-2 and TRBJ1-2; 10 bases are shared with TRBD1. Unmatched junction bases numbered 2, after V lost 1 base and J lost 6 bases. Per germline, CDR1 SGHAT and CDR2 FQNNGV. The CDR3 sequence is 14 residues long. The DNA of the CDR3 is TGTGCCAGCAGCTTAGGAGGGACAGGGGATGGCTACACCTTC. Protein product: CASSLGGTGDGYTF.

This sequence joins TRBV2 and TRBJ1-5; 9 nucleotides line up with TRBD1. Germline trimming cut 3 bases from V and 4 bases from J; bases unmatched to any gene: 7. Germline assignment: CDR1 SNHLY and CDR2 FYNNEI. This CDR3 has 16 residues. The CDR3 region is CASSEGQGNRNQPQHF. As DNA, the CDR3 is TGTGCCAGCAGTGAGGGACAGGGCAATCGAAATCAGCCCCAGCATTTT.

The chain joins TRBV7-8 to TRBJ1-6; D call uncertain. The length of the CDR3 is 15 residues. Trimming took off 5 bases at V and 5 bases at J, with 13 bases between the two ends. Germline lookup yields CDR1 SGHVS and CDR2 FQNEAQ. This CDR3 is CASSGLRANNSPLHF. In DNA, the CDR3 is TGTGCCAGCAGCGGGCTGCGGGCGAATAATTCACCCCTCCACTTT.